This TCR beta chain was captured in a study of T cell responses to AZD1222 COVID-19 vaccine. Overall study results and limits: At 160-218 and 743-854, vaccine-associated CD4 TCRs were dominant, and they spanned spike. White British ancestry dominated among donors, who included more females, and clonal diversity was possibly underestimated.

The CDR3 covers 15 residues. The ends lost 1 base at V and 4 bases at J; junction bases unmatched: 1. The V gene's germline CDR1 is PRHDT and CDR2 FYEKMQ (reference sequence). Note on this clone: Its cognate antigen is unknown.

Clones were read by immunoSEQ multiplex PCR, and TCRdb kept only the in-frame ones, dropping some. In the table there are 160,000 or so clones, 92% of which are singletons. The gene calls are TRBV13 and TRBJ1-6, with 7 bases lining up with TRBD1. Sequenced material: peripheral blood, taken on day 0 of MenACWY control vaccination. The sequence was collected from an adult in good health. CDR3 bases: TGTGCCAGCAGCTTAGAACAGGGGTATAATTCACCCCTCCACTTT. Its translation: CASSLEQGYNSPLHF.